This T cell receptor (beta chain) was captured in a study of blood T cell repertoires in COVID-19 (dated by TCRdb to 2020 to 2021). About the investigation overall: Samples from collaborators originated in the United States, Italy and Spain and spanned both the acute and convalescent phases of COVID-19. The prospective study material was composed of cDNA or gDNA derived from T cells, B-cell-depleted T cells, or PBMCs. The dataset comprised deeply sampled blood TCRbeta repertoires from subjects exposed to, actively infected with, or recovered from COVID-19. The repertoires were made available in a free public database intended to serve as a resource for research on the immune response to SARS-CoV-2. The samples were drawn from two sources: the first 160 participants of the ongoing ImmuneRACE study, and 950 to 1,500 subjects contributed by 6 global collaborators. The sample metadata nearly always contained a de-identified subject ID, COVID-19 status, age in years and sex. Where available, HLA class I and class II types were taken from metadata supplied by the sample provider and were not determined by assay-based typing.

A word on this clone: Its antigen remains unidentified. There are no base qualities to consult, and no much larger clone falls within one base.

Whole blood was collected in K2EDTA tubes by collaborating institutions according to the institutions' own protocols. For TCRbeta analysis, collaborators shipped samples in one of three forms: frozen whole blood, isolated PBMCs, or DNA extracted from either of those sample types. Including cysteine and phenylalanine, the CDR3 has 15 amino acids. The CDR3 DNA has 45 bases and is translated from base 1. At the junction V is shortened by 0 bases and J by 2 bases, with 10 bases in between. Based on the germline V gene (reference sequence), the CDR1 and CDR2 sequences are SGHNT and YYREEE. The research as a whole found: Clinical and demographic metadata were provided uncurated, with the amount varying by source and participant.

TCRbeta CDR3 regions were amplified from genomic DNA using the immunoSEQ Assay, a bias-controlled multiplex PCR. The original methods were these. The number of nucleated cells in each sample was estimated from the amplification of reference gene primers within the assay. To quantify the absolute abundance of each unique TCRbeta CDR3 rearrangement, sequence reads were collapsed and filtered. For each sample, productive Simpson clonality was calculated by taking the square root of Simpson's diversity index across productive rearrangements. Not all clones reach the TCRdb copy of this immuneACCESS table, which keeps in-frame sequences only. Checked studies attribute under half of the gap to unresolved V genes and leave the rest unexplained. That table is the source of V, J and clone size, and D and trimming were worked out from the DNA. For this sample the table gives 150,000 to 200,000 clones, of which around 67% were detected only once. Around 2.9% of the sample belongs to the ten largest clones.

This receptor was identified in a woman aged 80 or older with acute or convalescent COVID-19. Sequenced input: peripheral blood. The chain is encoded by TRBV5-4 joined to TRBJ2-3, with the D gene too uncertain to name. The DNA reads as follows: TGTGCCAGCAGCTTGGGTCCAAGCGTCACAGATACGCAGTATTTT. Its coded protein is CASSLGPSVTDTQYF. Supplemented by the reference TRBV5-4 and TRBJ2-3 proteins around the CDR3, the complete variable domain is ETGVTQSPTHLIKTRGQQVTLRCSSQSGHNTVSWYQQALGQGPQFIFQYYREEENGRGNFPPRFSGLQFPNYSSELNVNALELDDSALYLCASSLGPSVTDTQYFGPGTRLTVL.